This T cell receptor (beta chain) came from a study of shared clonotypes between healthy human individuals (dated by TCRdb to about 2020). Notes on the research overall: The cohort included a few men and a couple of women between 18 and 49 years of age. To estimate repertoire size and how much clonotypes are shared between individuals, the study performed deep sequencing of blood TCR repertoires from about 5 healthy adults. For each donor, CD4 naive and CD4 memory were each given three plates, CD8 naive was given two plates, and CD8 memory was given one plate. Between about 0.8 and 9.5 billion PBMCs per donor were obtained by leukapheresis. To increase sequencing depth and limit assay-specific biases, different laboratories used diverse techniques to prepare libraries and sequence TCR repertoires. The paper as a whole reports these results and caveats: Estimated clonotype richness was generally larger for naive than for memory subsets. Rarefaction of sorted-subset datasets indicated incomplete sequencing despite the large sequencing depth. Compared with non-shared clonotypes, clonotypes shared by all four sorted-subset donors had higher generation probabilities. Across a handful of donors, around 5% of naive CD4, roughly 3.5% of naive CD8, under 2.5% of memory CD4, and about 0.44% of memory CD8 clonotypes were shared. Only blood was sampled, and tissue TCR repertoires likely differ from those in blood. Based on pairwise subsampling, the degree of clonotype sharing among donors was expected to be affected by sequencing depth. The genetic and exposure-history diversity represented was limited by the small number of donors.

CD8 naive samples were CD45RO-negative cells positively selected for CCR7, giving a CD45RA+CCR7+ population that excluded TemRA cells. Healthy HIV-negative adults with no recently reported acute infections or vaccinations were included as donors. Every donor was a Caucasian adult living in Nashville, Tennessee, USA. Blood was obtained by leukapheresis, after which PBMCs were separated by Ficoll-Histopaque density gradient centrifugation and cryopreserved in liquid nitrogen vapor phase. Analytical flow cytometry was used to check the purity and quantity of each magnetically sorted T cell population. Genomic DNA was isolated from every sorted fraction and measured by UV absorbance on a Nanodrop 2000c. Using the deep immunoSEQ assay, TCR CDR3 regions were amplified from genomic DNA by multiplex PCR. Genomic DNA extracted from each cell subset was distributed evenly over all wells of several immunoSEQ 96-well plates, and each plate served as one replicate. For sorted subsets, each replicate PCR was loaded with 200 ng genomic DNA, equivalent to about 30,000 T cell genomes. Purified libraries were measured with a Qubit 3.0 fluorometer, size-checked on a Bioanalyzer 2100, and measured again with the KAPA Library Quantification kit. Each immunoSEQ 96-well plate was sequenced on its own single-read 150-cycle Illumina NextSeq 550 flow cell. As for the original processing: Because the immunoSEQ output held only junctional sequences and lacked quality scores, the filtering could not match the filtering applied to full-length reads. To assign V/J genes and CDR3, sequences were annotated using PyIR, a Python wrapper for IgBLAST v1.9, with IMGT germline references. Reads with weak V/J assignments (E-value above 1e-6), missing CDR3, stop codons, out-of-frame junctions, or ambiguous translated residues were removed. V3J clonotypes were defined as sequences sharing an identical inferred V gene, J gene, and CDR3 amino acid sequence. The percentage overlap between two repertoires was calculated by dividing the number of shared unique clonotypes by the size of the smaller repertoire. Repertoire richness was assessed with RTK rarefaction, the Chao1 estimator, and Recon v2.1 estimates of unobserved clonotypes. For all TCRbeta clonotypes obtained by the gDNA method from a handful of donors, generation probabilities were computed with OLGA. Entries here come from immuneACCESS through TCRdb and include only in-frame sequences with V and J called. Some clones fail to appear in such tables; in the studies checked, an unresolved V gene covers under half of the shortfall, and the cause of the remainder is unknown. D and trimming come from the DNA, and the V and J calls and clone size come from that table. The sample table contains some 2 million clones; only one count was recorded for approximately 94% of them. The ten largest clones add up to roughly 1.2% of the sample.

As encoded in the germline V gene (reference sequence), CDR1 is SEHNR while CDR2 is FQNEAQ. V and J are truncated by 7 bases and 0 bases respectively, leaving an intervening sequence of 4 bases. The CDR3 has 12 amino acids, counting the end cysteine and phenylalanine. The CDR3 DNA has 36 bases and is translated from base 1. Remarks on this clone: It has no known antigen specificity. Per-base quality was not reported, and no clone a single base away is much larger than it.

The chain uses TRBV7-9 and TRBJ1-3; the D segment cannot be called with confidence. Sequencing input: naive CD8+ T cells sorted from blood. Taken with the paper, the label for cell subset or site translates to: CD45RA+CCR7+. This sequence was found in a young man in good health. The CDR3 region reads CASIGSGNTIYF. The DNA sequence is TGTGCCAGCATAGGCTCTGGAAACACCATATATTTT.